Below, 10 T cell receptor beta chains from the same sample are listed, as sequenced in a study of blood T cell repertoires in COVID-19 (dated by TCRdb to about 2020). The library was made by the immunoSEQ multiplex PCR assay. TCRdb provides this immuneACCESS table in a form limited to in-frame rearrangements. Some clones are lacking; in checked studies, under half of them reflect an unresolved V gene, and why the rest are absent is not known. The sample table holds 250,000 to 300,000 clones, of which 70% to 90% were seen once. The ten largest clones add up to 15% to 19% of the sample. Sequenced material: PBMCs or T cells enriched from blood (not recorded which). The receptors were sampled from a man aged 18 to 29 who had recovered from COVID-19.

The chain is built from TRBV7-2 and TRBJ1-1; D remains ambiguous. V lost 5 bases, J lost 1 base, and 11 bases lay in between. The CDR3 length is 14 residues. Germline V lookup: CDR1 SGHTA, CDR2 FQGNSA. CDR3 loop: CASSPRRGNTEAFF. The CDR3 coding sequence is TGTGCCAGCAGCCCCAGAAGAGGGAACACTGAAGCTTTCTTT.

The rearrangement joins TRBV5-4 to TRBJ2-3; 13 bases match TRBD2. The J segment lost 3 bases and the V segment lost 4 bases, leaving 5 bases of the junction unmatched. The V gene's germline CDR1 is SGHNT and CDR2 YYREEE (reference sequence). There are 16 residues in the CDR3. CDR3 coding DNA: TGTGCCAGCAGCCCTCGGACTAGCGGGGGTACAGATACGCAGTATTTT. The encoded protein is CASSPRTSGGTDTQYF. Combining the CDR3 with reference TRBV5-4 and TRBJ2-3 gives the whole variable domain ETGVTQSPTHLIKTRGQQVTLRCSSQSGHNTVSWYQQALGQGPQFIFQYYREEENGRGNFPPRFSGLQFPNYSSELNVNALELDDSALYLCASSPRTSGGTDTQYFGPGTRLTVL.

V is TRBV5-6 and J is TRBJ1-6, with D perhaps TRBD1 (6 bases). The CDR3 totals 17 residues. From germline, CDR1 is SGHDT and CDR2 YYEEEE. Between the trimmed V and J ends, which lost 1 base and 7 bases, there was a span of 18 bases. CDR3 DNA: TGTGCCAGCAGCTTGCCCAGCCGATGGCAGGGGAATTCACCCCTCCACTTT. It translates to CASSLPSRWQGNSPLHF.

The chain recombines TRBV10-3 with TRBJ2-7, with D possibly being TRBD2 (6 bases). CDR1 is ENHRY, CDR2 SYGVKD, per germline. CDR3 length equals 16 residues. The V end lost 0 bases, the J end lost 2 bases, and 14 bases lay between the germline ends. CDR3 in DNA: TGTGCCATCAGTGAGTCATTAGGGGAGGCAACCTACGAGCAGTACTTC. This gives the protein CAISESLGEATYEQYF.

The chain links TRBV7-6 to TRBJ2-7, with D hard to call. Germline V lookup: CDR1 SGHVS, CDR2 FNYEAQ. CDR3 length: 14 residues. V was clipped by 4 bases and J by 5 bases, with 15 bases between them. CDR3 protein: CASSSSTYAHEQYF. The CDR3 DNA reads as TGTGCCAGCAGCTCAAGTACATACGCCCACGAGCAGTACTTC.

The rearrangement links TRBV7-8 to TRBJ2-7; possibly TRBD1 for D (6 bases). This CDR3 has 15 residues. Deletions cut 1 base from V and 2 bases from J, with 12 bases between. Germline CDR1 is SGHVS and CDR2 is FQNEAQ. The CDR3 nucleotides are TGTGCCAGCAGCTTAGTCCGGGACAACACCTACGAGCAGTACTTC. Translated, it gives CASSLVRDNTYEQYF.

The CDR3 DNA sequence: TGTGCTAGTGGTTTGGTACTAACCAGGACAGAGGAAAAACTGTTTTTT. This codes for CASGLVLTRTEEKLFF. This chain uses TRBV12-5 with TRBJ1-4; D is perhaps TRBD1 (6 bases). The germline V gene has CDR1 LGHNT and CDR2 FRNRAP. Trimming cost V 0 bases and J 8 bases, with 16 bases left between them. CDR3 length: 16 residues.

The chain is built from TRBV2 and TRBJ2-2, with 7 bases matching TRBD2. Germline trimming cut 3 bases from V and 6 bases from J; bases unmatched to any gene: 7. This CDR3 region has 15 residues. Germline-derived CDR1 and CDR2 are SNHLY and FYNNEI. The CDR3 DNA sequence: TGTGCCAGCAGTGAGACGAGACTAGCCCCCGGGGAGCTGTTTTTT. Translated, it gives CASSETRLAPGELFF.

The chain recombines TRBV7-8 with TRBJ2-2; D ambiguous. CDR1 is SGHVS and CDR2 is FQNEAQ in the germline V gene. Trimming left V 0 bases short and J 2 bases short, with 7 bases between. There are 15 residues in the CDR3. The DNA for the CDR3 is TGTGCCAGCAGCTTAGCAACTTCTAACACCGGGGAGCTGTTTTTT. Translated, it gives CASSLATSNTGELFF.

The gene calls are TRBV3-1 (or the pseudogene TRBV3-2) and TRBJ1-5; 10 bases are a match to TRBD1. CDR3 length: 15 residues. Germline-derived CDR1 and CDR2 are LGHDT and YNNKEL (reference sequence). V was clipped by 4 bases and J by 6 bases; unmatched bases: 6. CDR3 loop: CASSRGTGAAQPQHF. CDR3 coding DNA: TGTGCCAGCAGCCGCGGGACAGGGGCCGCTCAGCCCCAGCATTTT.